This T cell receptor (beta chain) derives from a study of T cell repertoires in cytomegalovirus infection. Study-wide results and limits: The ex vivo response was dominated by HLA-C-restricted CMV-specific TCR beta clonotypes.

TCRdb redid the calling of the reads with MiXCR, one entry per CDR3 protein. This sample carries around 430,000 distinct CDR3 sequences, more than 40% of them seen once, and the ten largest clones take approximately 40%. Remarks on this clonotype: Antigen: not known.

V was shortened by 3 bases and J by 0 bases, with 9 bases between the two germline ends. The germline gives CDR1 LNHDA, CDR2 SQIVND (reference sequence). This CDR3 contains 15 residues. The sample was cultured PBMCs, taken from culture after CMV antigen stimulation. V and J are TRBV19 and TRBJ2-1, with a tentative D call TRBD2 (5 bases). This receptor was obtained from a human donor in good health (CMV status not recorded). Some clones in this sample may be carry-over from other donors' samples. In DNA form, the CDR3 reads TGTGCCAGTAGTATGGGGAGCTTCTCCTACAATGAGCAGTTCTTC. Translated: CASSMGSFSYNEQFF.